This TCR beta chain was sequenced during a study of OX40 agonist ivuxolimab in advanced cancers. The repertoire was sequenced with immunoSEQ multiplex PCR; TCRdb's copy has only in-frame clones and lacks some. The sample records more than 100,000 clones, 75% to 95% being singletons. Germline values: CDR1 SGHRS, CDR2 YFSETQ. The CDR3 runs to 15 residues. Losses at the gene ends were 1 base for V and 6 bases for J; bases not matched to a gene: 9. V and J are TRBV5-1 and TRBJ2-7; 8 bases fit TRBD2. The TCR was taken from an adult with an advanced solid tumor such as melanoma, head and neck, liver or kidney cancer. The sequencing used CD4+ or CD8+ T cells sorted from blood, collected in a trial of the OX40 agonist ivuxolimab. The CDR3 DNA is TGCGCCAGCAGCTTGCCGGCGGGAGGTAGCGGCGAGCAGTACTTC. The encoded protein is CASSLPAGGSGEQYF.